The 17 T cell receptor beta chains listed next were all sequenced from one sample in a study of blood T cell repertoires in COVID-19. Clones were read by immunoSEQ multiplex PCR, and TCRdb kept only the in-frame ones, dropping some. This table holds roughly 290,000 clones, roughly 84% found once. Sequencing was performed on peripheral blood. The receptor set was obtained from a person aged 65 to 85 with COVID-19, enrolled during active disease.

The chain combines TRBV9 with TRBJ2-1, with D perhaps TRBD1 (5 bases). V shed 2 bases and J shed 3 bases, with 12 bases lying between them. Germline assignment: CDR1 SGDLS and CDR2 YYNGEE. This CDR3 contains 15 residues. The chain's CDR3 is CASSVKWQGYNEQFF. In nucleotides, the CDR3 is TGTGCCAGCAGCGTTAAATGGCAGGGCTACAATGAGCAGTTCTTC.

This clone was seen only once. V is TRBV5-4 and J is TRBJ2-7; D is perhaps TRBD1 (5 bases). V lost 6 bases to trimming and J lost 3 bases, with 13 bases between them. The germline gives CDR1 SGHNT, CDR2 YYREEE (reference sequence). This CDR3 comprises 13 residues. The DNA for the CDR3 is TGTGCCAGCACGGTTCAGGGAAACTACGAGCAGTACTTC. Translating it yields CASTVQGNYEQYF.

V usage is TRBV7-6 and J usage is TRBJ2-7; TRBD1 matches at 11 bases. The germline gives CDR1 SGHVS, CDR2 FNYEAQ. The CDR3 extends over 14 amino acids. J was trimmed by 6 bases and V by 4 bases; bases with no gene match: 5. CDR3: CASSSPGQGGEQYF. Written as DNA, the CDR3 is TGTGCCAGCAGCTCGCCGGGACAGGGGGGCGAGCAGTACTTC.

J is TRBJ1-2 and V is TRBV7-3; D ambiguous. V lost 2 bases and J 4 bases, leaving 8 bases between the germline ends. CDR1 is SGHTA, CDR2 FQGTGA, per germline. The CDR3 spans 13 residues. CDR3 sequence (DNA): TGTGCCAGCAGCTTATTGTCTTTCTATGGCTACACCTTC. It specifies CASSLLSFYGYTF. The whole variable domain, remainder taken from reference TRBV7-3 and TRBJ1-2, is GAGVSQTPSNKVTEKGKYVELRCDPISGHTALYWYRQSLGQGPEFLIYFQGTGAADDSGLPNDRFFAVRPEGSVSTLKIQRTERGDSAVYLCASSLLSFYGYTFGSGTRLTVV.

Remarks on this clone: This CDR3 is also generated by other DNA sequences in the sample. The chain has TRBV9 and TRBJ1-1; tentatively, D is TRBD1 (6 bases). Trimming stripped 0 bases from V and 2 bases from J, with 8 bases between. Germline-derived CDR1 and CDR2 are SGDLS and YYNGEE. CDR3 size: 14 residues. The CDR3 DNA sequence: TGTGCCAGCAGCGTAGGGGACACAAACACTGAAGCTTTCTTT. Translation: CASSVGDTNTEAFF.

The chain couples TRBV7-9 to TRBJ2-1; TRBD2 matches at 7 bases. This CDR3 region has 15 residues. Per the germline V gene, CDR1 is SEHNR and CDR2 is FQNEAQ (reference sequence). After removal of 1 base from V and 1 base from J, the junction contained 1 base not matched to a gene. CDR3 nucleotides: TGTGCCAGCAGCTTAGTACTAGCGTCCTACAATGAGCAGTTCTTC. It codes for CASSLVLASYNEQFF.

The rearrangement uses TRBV28 and TRBJ1-6, with TRBD1 matching over 7 bases. CDR1 and CDR2 (germline): MDHEN, SYDVKM. The CDR3 consists of 14 residues. V lost 3 bases to trimming and J lost 7 bases; unmatched junction nucleotides: 3. The CDR3 DNA reads as TGTGCCAGCAGTTTCGGGACAGCAAATTCACCCCTCCACTTT. Translation gives CASSFGTANSPLHF.

The rearrangement links TRBV5-8 to TRBJ2-7, with D possibly matching TRBD2 (5 bases). Per germline, CDR1 SGHTS and CDR2 YDEGEE. V lost 0 bases, J lost 4 bases, and 8 bases lay in between. The length of the CDR3 is 13 residues. Here the CDR3 DNA reads TGTGCCAGCAGCTTGGGGTCGGGATACGAGCAGTACTTC. Its protein is CASSLGSGYEQYF. The entire variable domain, with the rest obtained from reference TRBV5-8 and TRBJ2-7, is as follows: EAGVTQSPTHLIKTRGQQATLRCSPISGHTSVYWYQQALGLGLQFLLWYDEGEERNRGNFPPRFSGRQFPNYSSELNVNALELEDSALYLCASSLGSGYEQYFGPGTRLTVT.

The rearrangement joins TRBV4-3 to TRBJ2-1; D might be TRBD1 (5 bases). Germline V CDR1 and CDR2: LGHNA, YSLEER. The CDR3 runs to 14 residues. V was cut by 0 bases and J by 6 bases, with 9 bases left in between. In DNA, the CDR3 is TGCGCCAGCAGCCAAGATACCAGGGTCAATGAGCAGTTCTTC. Translation gives CASSQDTRVNEQFF.

The J gene is TRBJ1-2, the V gene TRBV28, with 11 positions matching TRBD1. The CDR3 has 14 residues. Per germline, CDR1 MDHEN and CDR2 SYDVKM. With V trimmed by 6 bases and J by 8 bases, 8 bases remained unmatched. The DNA for the CDR3 is TGTGCCAGCAGGTCGGGACAGGGGGTTCGGGGCTACACCTTC. Its translation is CASRSGQGVRGYTF.

This sequence joins TRBV7-3 and TRBJ2-5; tentatively, D is TRBD2 (6 bases). Deletions cut 2 bases from V and 4 bases from J, with 17 bases between. The CDR3 has 16 residues. Germline V lookup: CDR1 SGHTA, CDR2 FQGTGA. The CDR3 reads CASSLVGGGALETQYF. In DNA, the CDR3 is TGTGCCAGCAGCTTAGTTGGGGGAGGTGCTTTAGAGACCCAGTACTTC.

The genes are TRBV9 and TRBJ1-5; the D is unclear. Trimming cost V 5 bases and J 6 bases, with 12 bases left between them. The CDR3 runs 13 residues. CDR1 and CDR2 from the germline V gene are SGDLS and YYNGEE. The DNA of the CDR3 is TGTGCCAGCAGTGAGGGAGGCCTTCAGCCCCAGCATTTT. Translating it yields CASSEGGLQPQHF.

The chain links TRBV11-3 to TRBJ2-2; TRBD2 matches 8 bases. With V trimmed by 0 bases and J by 3 bases, 3 bases remained unmatched. CDR1 SGHNT and CDR2 YENEEA come from the germline V gene. The CDR3 is made up of 16 amino acids. The CDR3 sequence: CASSLDPGGDTGELFF. In nucleotides, the CDR3 is TGTGCCAGCAGCTTAGATCCGGGAGGGGACACCGGGGAGCTGTTTTTT.

The count of this clone is one. The chain carries TRBV27 and TRBJ1-6; D not certain. The germline gives CDR1 MNHEY, CDR2 SMNVEV (reference sequence). The CDR3 has 17 residues. V was clipped by 9 bases and J by 0 bases, with 18 bases between them. CDR3 nucleotide sequence: TGTGCCAGTTCCCTCAAGGTCCGGAGCTCCTATAATTCACCCCTCCACTTT. Its protein is CASSLKVRSSYNSPLHF.

The rearrangement uses TRBV2 and TRBJ1-5; the D gene is possibly TRBD1 (6 bases). Germline CDR1 is SNHLY and CDR2 is FYNNEI. V shed 6 bases and J shed 3 bases, with 9 bases lying between them. This CDR3 has 13 residues. CDR3 bases: TGTGCCAGCAGGGACAGTTACAATCAGCCCCAGCATTTT. This translates into CASRDSYNQPQHF.

The chain links TRBV7-2 to TRBJ2-1, with TRBD2 identical over 8 bases. The V segment lost 5 bases and the J segment 10 bases; nucleotides outside the gene matches: 13. The CDR3 sequence is 15 residues long. Per germline, CDR1 SGHTA and CDR2 FQGNSA. DNA of the CDR3: TGTGCCAGCAGCCTGGGACTTGGGGCGGGGGGAGAGCAGTTCTTC. It is translated as CASSLGLGAGGEQFF.

J is TRBJ2-6 and V is TRBV15; a possible D gene is TRBD2 (5 bases). CDR1 is LNHNV and CDR2 is YYDKDF in the germline V gene (reference sequence). The CDR3 extends over 16 amino acids. V lost 0 bases, J lost 4 bases, and 10 bases lay in between. CDR3 nucleotides: TGTGCCACCAGCAGAGATCGGGGTCCCGGGGCCAACGTCCTGACTTTC. It is translated as CATSRDRGPGANVLTF. Full variable domain (rest looked up from reference TRBV15 and TRBJ2-6): DAMVIQNPRYQVTQFGKPVTLSCSQTLNHNVMYWYQQKSSQAPKLLFHYYDKDFNNEADTPDNFQSRRPNTSFCFLDIRSPGLGDTAMYLCATSRDRGPGANVLTFGAGSRLTVL.